Listed below are T cell receptor beta chains from one sample, sequenced in a study of OX40 agonist ivuxolimab in advanced cancers. Some clones are missing from TCRdb's copy, which holds only in-frame ones; the method was immunoSEQ multiplex PCR. The sample gives over 55,000 clones, 88% of which show up once; around 10% is in the top ten. Sequences were derived from CD4+ or CD8+ T cells sorted from blood, sampled in a trial of the OX40 agonist ivuxolimab. The receptors here all came from an adult with an advanced solid tumor such as melanoma, head and neck, liver or kidney cancer. Each CDR3 is given with its conserved first and last residue. D genes are given only for firm matches. Clone size is shown for a subset of rows, as once, few, many or a class of expanded clone.

CDR3aa | CDR3nt | j_gene | d_gene | len | abundance | v_gene
CASSTSSYSYEQYF | TGTGCCAGCAGTACCTCTTCCTACTCCTACGAGCAGTACTTC | TRBJ2-7 | NA | 14 | NA | TRBV6-5
CATQRGRRYNEQFF | TGTGCCACCCAAAGGGGCAGGAGATACAATGAGCAGTTCTTC | TRBJ2-1 | NA | 14 | NA | TRBV21-1
CASSPGTGPYEQYF | TGTGCCAGCAGTCCCGGGACAGGCCCCTACGAGCAGTACTTC | TRBJ2-7 | TRBD1 | 14 | NA | TRBV6-5
CASSYPNSPLHF | TGTGCCAGCAGTTACCCGAATTCACCCCTCCACTTT | TRBJ1-6 | NA | 12 | once | TRBV6-5
CTSAAYNEQFF | TGTACTAGCGCCGCCTACAATGAGCAGTTCTTC | TRBJ2-1 | TRBD2 | 11 | NA | TRBV28
CASTGLEVPQETQYF | TGTGCCAGCACCGGTTTAGAGGTCCCCCAAGAGACCCAGTACTTC | TRBJ2-5 | NA | 15 | NA | TRBV2
CASSPLGGPQPQHF | TGTGCCAGCAGTCCTCTCGGGGGGCCCCAGCCCCAGCATTTT | TRBJ1-5 | NA | 14 | NA | TRBV27
CASSFGTSGTYEQYF | TGTGCCAGCAGCTTTGGGACTAGCGGTACCTACGAGCAGTACTTC | TRBJ2-7 | TRBD2 | 15 | NA | TRBV5-6
CASSLGRASGRYEQYF | TGTGCCAGCAGCTTAGGGAGGGCTAGCGGGCGCTACGAGCAGTACTTC | TRBJ2-7 | TRBD2 | 16 | NA | TRBV7-8
CASSSPGGRNTEAFF | TGTGCCAGCAGCTCGCCAGGGGGCCGGAACACTGAAGCTTTCTTT | TRBJ1-1 | TRBD1 | 15 | NA | TRBV13
CASSLGQGYNEQFF | TGTGCCAGCAGCTTAGGACAGGGCTACAATGAGCAGTTCTTC | TRBJ2-1 | TRBD1 | 14 | NA | TRBV7-3
CASSSPRDSPYNEQFF | TGTGCCAGCAGTTCCCCCCGGGACAGTCCCTACAATGAGCAGTTCTTC | TRBJ2-1 | TRBD1 | 16 | NA | TRBV28
CASGGAGRMNTEAFF | TGTGCCAGCGGGGGGGCAGGTCGCATGAACACTGAAGCTTTCTTT | TRBJ1-1 | NA | 15 | once | TRBV28
CASSYLGQGPQETQYF | TGTGCCAGCAGTTACCTCGGACAGGGGCCACAAGAGACCCAGTACTTC | TRBJ2-5 | TRBD1 | 16 | NA | TRBV6-5
CASSPPGTVNGYTF | TGTGCCAGCAGTCCGCCAGGGACAGTGAATGGCTACACCTTC | TRBJ1-2 | TRBD1 | 14 | NA | TRBV28
CASSQAAWGSGNTIYF | TGCGCCAGCAGCCAAGCGGCCTGGGGCTCTGGAAACACCATATATTTT | TRBJ1-3 | NA | 16 | NA | TRBV4-1
CASSLNSAGELFF | TGTGCCAGCAGCTTAAATAGTGCCGGGGAGCTGTTTTTT | TRBJ2-2 | NA | 13 | few | TRBV7-3
CASSQTGLGRRNTEAFF | TGTGCCAGCTCACAAACCGGCCTCGGCAGGCGGAACACTGAAGCTTTCTTT | TRBJ1-1 | NA | 17 | NA | TRBV18
CASSSDPGVNTEAFF | TGTGCCAGCAGCTCGGATCCAGGGGTTAACACTGAAGCTTTCTTT | TRBJ1-1 | NA | 15 | NA | TRBV11-2
CASSLGATEAFF | TGTGCCAGCAGCTTAGGGGCCACTGAAGCTTTCTTT | TRBJ1-1 | NA | 12 | NA | TRBV5-6
CASSPVAGANEQYF | TGTGCCAGCAGTCCGGTAGCGGGAGCCAACGAGCAGTACTTC | TRBJ2-7 | TRBD2 | 14 | NA | TRBV6-5
CASRDRDGGGTEQFF | TGCGCCAGCAGGGATAGAGATGGGGGGGGCACTGAGCAGTTCTTC | TRBJ2-1 | NA | 15 | NA | TRBV4-1
CASSSTGTNNEQFF | TGTGCCAGCAGCTCTACGGGGACCAACAATGAGCAGTTCTTC | TRBJ2-1 | NA | 14 | NA | TRBV7-2
CASSPSLGGNQPQHF | TGTGCCAGCAGCCCCAGTCTTGGCGGCAATCAGCCCCAGCATTTT | TRBJ1-5 | NA | 15 | NA | TRBV27
CASSSTGDTGELFF | TGTGCCAGCAGCTCGACAGGGGACACCGGGGAGCTGTTTTTT | TRBJ2-2 | TRBD1 | 14 | NA | TRBV7-9
CSVPKGTEAFF | TGCAGCGTTCCCAAGGGCACTGAAGCTTTCTTT | TRBJ1-1 | NA | 11 | few | TRBV29-1
CASSYTNTGELFF | TGTGCCAGCAGCTATACGAACACCGGGGAGCTGTTTTTT | TRBJ2-2 | NA | 13 | NA | TRBV7-2
CASRQGNYGYTF | TGTGCCAGCAGACAAGGGAACTATGGCTACACCTTC | TRBJ1-2 | NA | 12 | few | TRBV27
CASSYWTGDTEAFF | TGTGCCAGTAGTTACTGGACGGGGGACACTGAAGCTTTCTTT | TRBJ1-1 | NA | 14 | NA | TRBV19
CASSDRDFQASQFF | TGCGCCAGCAGCGACCGGGACTTCCAAGCGAGCCAGTTCTTC | TRBJ2-1 | NA | 14 | NA | TRBV4-1
CASSRLPPTAGGTQYF | TGTGCCAGCAGCCGCCTCCCTCCTACTGCGGGGGGGACCCAGTACTTC | TRBJ2-5 | TRBD2 | 16 | few | TRBV7-8
CASSQATQDDLYF | TGCGCCAGCAGCCAAGCCACACAGGATGACCTGTACTTC | TRBJ2-7 | NA | 13 | NA | TRBV4-1
CASTRDPMGNGYTF | TGTGCCAGCACTCGGGACCCGATGGGGAACGGCTACACCTTC | TRBJ1-2 | NA | 14 | NA | TRBV27
CASSRQGNTEAFF | TGCGCCAGCAGCCGACAGGGGAACACTGAAGCTTTCTTT | TRBJ1-1 | TRBD1 | 13 | NA | TRBV4-1
CASNTGSYYNEQFF | TGTGCCAGCAACACGGGATCCTATTACAATGAGCAGTTCTTC | TRBJ2-1 | NA | 14 | once | TRBV9
CASITPGIYGYTF | TGTGCCAGCATTACTCCGGGAATCTATGGCTACACCTTC | TRBJ1-2 | NA | 13 | NA | TRBV5-8
CSVGDSEQFF | TGCAGCGTGGGGGACAGTGAGCAGTTCTTC | TRBJ2-1 | TRBD1 | 10 | NA | TRBV29-1
CAISEDGSYEQYF | TGTGCCATCAGTGAGGACGGGTCCTACGAGCAGTACTTC | TRBJ2-7 | NA | 13 | NA | TRBV10-3
CATSADRDSSSYNSPLHF | TGTGCCACCTCAGCTGATCGGGACAGTAGCTCCTATAATTCACCCCTCCACTTT | TRBJ1-6 | TRBD1 | 18 | NA | TRBV18
CANPHLWASGEKLFF | TGTGCCAATCCCCATCTTTGGGCCTCAGGTGAAAAACTGTTTTTT | TRBJ1-4 | NA | 15 | NA | TRBV19
CASSLDRGNYEQYF | TGTGCCAGCAGTTTGGACAGGGGGAACTACGAGCAGTACTTC | TRBJ2-7 | TRBD1 | 14 | NA | TRBV27
CASSPTSGGSYEQYF | TGTGCCAGCAGTCCTACTAGCGGGGGGTCCTACGAGCAGTACTTC | TRBJ2-7 | TRBD2 | 15 | NA | TRBV28
CASSLERDSSYNEQFF | TGCGCCAGCAGCTTGGAGCGGGATAGCTCCTACAATGAGCAGTTCTTC | TRBJ2-1 | TRBD2 | 16 | NA | TRBV5-1
CASSPSPGGRGNEQFF | TGTGCCAGCAGCCCAAGCCCGGGCGGGAGAGGGAATGAGCAGTTCTTC | TRBJ2-1 | TRBD2 | 16 | NA | TRBV7-9
CASSVELGYEQYF | TGTGCCAGCAGCGTAGAACTTGGATACGAGCAGTACTTC | TRBJ2-7 | NA | 13 | few | TRBV9
CATSSMGAQYNEQFF | TGTGCCACCAGCAGCATGGGGGCGCAGTACAATGAGCAGTTCTTC | TRBJ2-1 | NA | 15 | NA | TRBV15
CASSRVAGYDEQYF | TGTGCCAGTAGTAGGGTAGCGGGATACGACGAGCAGTACTTC | TRBJ2-7 | TRBD2 | 14 | NA | TRBV19
CASSQDMLAGGNTGELFF | TGCGCCAGCAGCCAAGATATGTTAGCGGGAGGTAACACCGGGGAGCTGTTTTTT | TRBJ2-2 | TRBD2 | 18 | few | TRBV4-3
CASSMGTSGSYEQYF | TGTGCCAGCAGTATGGGGACTAGCGGGAGCTACGAGCAGTACTTC | TRBJ2-7 | TRBD2 | 15 | NA | TRBV27
CASSQALAGALAETQYF | TGCGCCAGCAGCCAAGCGCTAGCGGGAGCTTTAGCCGAGACCCAGTACTTC | TRBJ2-5 | TRBD2 | 17 | NA | TRBV4-1
CASSPAEGGANVLTF | TGCGCCAGCAGCCCAGCAGAAGGTGGGGCCAACGTCCTGACTTTC | TRBJ2-6 | NA | 15 | NA | TRBV5-1
CASKISGSKYEQFF | TGTGCCAGCAAGATTAGCGGGAGTAAGTATGAGCAGTTCTTC | TRBJ2-1 | TRBD2 | 14 | NA | TRBV6-5
CASRSGDMTSGYTF | TGTGCCAGCAGGTCGGGGGATATGACGAGTGGCTACACCTTC | TRBJ1-2 | NA | 14 | NA | TRBV7-9
CASSLPQDGKLFF | TGTGCCAGCAGCTTACCTCAGGATGGAAAACTGTTTTTT | TRBJ1-4 | NA | 13 | NA | TRBV7-9
CASSAGTGSSYEQYF | TGTGCCAGCAGCGCTGGGACGGGAAGCTCCTACGAGCAGTACTTC | TRBJ2-7 | NA | 15 | NA | TRBV9